This T cell receptor beta chain came from a study of blood T cell repertoires in COVID-19. Some clones are missing from TCRdb's copy, which holds only in-frame ones; the method was immunoSEQ multiplex PCR. This table has around 120,000 clones, around 87% appearing once. Trimming took 0 bases from V and 7 from J, leaving 12 bases between them. The CDR3 length is 15 residues. Per germline, CDR1 KGHDR and CDR2 SFDVKD. The gene calls are TRBV24-1 and TRBJ1-3, with D unresolved. Sequenced material: peripheral blood. The sequence was collected from a woman aged 55-70 years with COVID-19, enrolled during active disease. The CDR3 reads CATSDLPRGWNTIYF. The CDR3 nucleotides are TGTGCCACCAGTGATTTGCCTCGAGGGTGGAACACCATATATTTT.